Below are 19 T cell receptor beta chains sequenced from a single sample in a study of blood T cell repertoires in COVID-19. Profiled with immunoSEQ multiplex PCR; TCRdb holds only in-frame clones, not every one. Here the sample spans some 180,000 clones, approximately 80% being singletons. Sample: PBMCs or T cells enriched from blood (not recorded which). The receptors stem from a man aged 55-75 years who had been exposed to COVID-19.

This chain joins TRBV5-1 and TRBJ2-7; 8 nucleotides match TRBD1. Losses at the gene ends were 6 bases for V and 3 bases for J; bases not matched to a gene: 2. The germline V gene encodes CDR1 SGHRS and CDR2 YFSETQ. The CDR3 sequence is 12 residues long. The CDR3 sequence: CASNGQGYEQYF. CDR3 coding DNA: TGCGCCAGCAACGGACAGGGCTACGAGCAGTACTTC.

The chain recombines TRBV9 with TRBJ2-5; tentatively, D is TRBD1 (6 bases). The length of the CDR3 is 14 residues. Germline loops: CDR1 SGDLS, CDR2 YYNGEE. V dropped 6 bases and J dropped 2 bases, with 14 bases sitting between them. CDR3 nucleotide sequence: TGTGCCAGCACCCCGAGGGGGTGGCAAGAGACCCAGTACTTC. Its translation is CASTPRGWQETQYF.

The chain combines TRBV7-9 with TRBJ1-1, with D possibly TRBD1 on 6 matching bases. The length of the CDR3 is 14 residues. Germline CDR1 SEHNR, CDR2 FQNEAQ (reference sequence). V dropped 5 bases and J dropped 1 base, with 11 bases sitting between them. The DNA for the CDR3 is TGTGCCAGCAGCCCGAGCAGGGGGAACACTGAAGCTTTCTTT. Its protein product is CASSPSRGNTEAFF.

This clone appeared once. The chain recombines TRBV5-1 with TRBJ1-2; no firm D call. V was pared by 0 bases and J by 6 bases, with 9 bases between. Looked up from germline, CDR1 is SGHRS and CDR2 is YFSETQ. The CDR3 loop spans 13 amino acids. CDR3 nucleotide sequence: TGCGCCAGCAGCTTGGGGGCCAGAAATGGCTACACCTTC. This codes for CASSLGARNGYTF.

This clone occurred a few times. This chain links TRBV5-6 with TRBJ1-2, with D possibly matching TRBD1 (5 bases). Germline CDR1 and CDR2: SGHDT and YYEEEE. Trimming removed 2 bases at V and 7 bases at J, with 15 bases between. This CDR3 is built from 14 residues. As DNA, the CDR3 is TGTGCCAGCAGCTTCGGCAGGGTGGTAGGTGGCTACACCTTC. Translation gives CASSFGRVVGGYTF.

The chain is built from TRBV3-1 (or the pseudogene TRBV3-2) and TRBJ1-6; D not resolved. This CDR3 spans 13 amino acids. Trimming shortened V by 4 bases and J by 11 bases, and 12 bases separated the two germline ends. Per germline, CDR1 LGHDT and CDR2 YNNKEL (reference sequence). The CDR3 DNA reads as TGTGCCAGCAGCCGGGCGCGGGATACACCCCTCCACTTT. This sequence encodes CASSRARDTPLHF.

The V gene is TRBV10-2, the J gene TRBJ2-7; 11 bases align to TRBD2. The length of the CDR3 is 13 residues. In germline, CDR1 is WSHSY, CDR2 SAAADI. J lost 6 bases, V lost 8 bases, and 6 bases had no gene match. The DNA of the CDR3 is TGCGCCAGCGGGACTAGCGGAACCGGCGAGCAGTACTTC. It is translated as CASGTSGTGEQYF.

Here the CDR3 DNA reads TGTGCCACCAGACGGGGGAGCTATAGCAATCAGCCCCAGCATTTT. Its protein product is CATRRGSYSNQPQHF. This sequence joins TRBV27 and TRBJ1-5, with D possibly being TRBD1 (5 bases). The CDR3 totals 15 residues. V dropped 10 bases and J dropped 0 bases, with 16 bases sitting between them. Germline V gives CDR1 MNHEY, CDR2 SMNVEV (reference sequence).

V is TRBV12-3 or TRBV12-4 and J is TRBJ2-1, with 7 nucleotides matching TRBD2. V lost 11 bases to trimming and J lost 8 bases; unmatched junction nucleotides: 12. The CDR3 loop spans 13 amino acids. Here the CDR3 reads CACAQGGADEQFF. DNA for the CDR3: TGTGCCTGTGCCCAGGGAGGGGCGGATGAGCAGTTCTTC.

This sequence joins TRBV19 and TRBJ2-1; D possibly corresponds to TRBD2 (5 bases). The V gene's germline CDR1 is LNHDA and CDR2 SQIVND (reference sequence). This CDR3 is 14 amino acids long. Trimming took 6 bases from V and 0 from J, leaving 9 bases between them. The CDR3 is CASRSGSSYNEQFF. In DNA, the CDR3 is TGTGCCAGTAGGTCGGGAAGCTCCTACAATGAGCAGTTCTTC.

The V call is TRBV19, the J call TRBJ1-5; 8 bases line up with TRBD1. With 4 bases clipped from V and 9 bases from J, the junction kept 8 bases outside the gene matches. The germline V gene has CDR1 LNHDA and CDR2 SQIVND (reference sequence). This CDR3 is 14 amino acids long. CDR3 amino acids: CASSTQGAMGPQHF. CDR3 nucleotides: TGTGCCAGTAGTACCCAGGGGGCAATGGGGCCCCAGCATTTT. Combining the CDR3 with reference TRBV19 and TRBJ1-5 gives the whole variable domain DGGITQSPKYLFRKEGQNVTLSCEQNLNHDAMYWYRQDPGQGLRLIYYSQIVNDFQKGDIAEGYSVSREKKESFPLTVTSAQKNPTAFYLCASSTQGAMGPQHFGDGTRLSIL.

The rearrangement joins TRBV6-2 or TRBV6-3 to TRBJ2-7; D not resolved. Germline V gene sequence: CDR1 MNHEY, CDR2 SVGEGT. This CDR3 is 13 amino acids long. Between the trimmed V and J ends, which lost 0 bases and 4 bases, there was a span of 7 bases. The DNA of the CDR3 is TGTGCCAGCAGTTACTCGAAGCCTTACGAGCAGTACTTC. This encodes CASSYSKPYEQYF.

The chain recombines TRBV19 with TRBJ2-7, with a weak D call TRBD1 (6 bases). V lost 7 bases and J 5 bases, leaving 18 bases between the germline ends. The V gene's germline CDR1 is LNHDA and CDR2 SQIVND (reference sequence). This CDR3 region has 14 residues. The CDR3 loop is CASTATGVGDEQYF. For the CDR3, the DNA is TGTGCCAGTACCGCGACAGGTGTAGGCGACGAGCAGTACTTC.

The CDR3 DNA reads as TGTGCCAGCAGCCCCAGCAGGGGAGCCTTCAATCAGCCCCAGCATTTT. Its translation is CASSPSRGAFNQPQHF. This chain joins TRBV7-8 and TRBJ1-5, with D maybe TRBD1 (6 bases). The CDR3 contains 16 residues. The V gene's germline CDR1 is SGHVS and CDR2 FQNEAQ. Deletions cut 5 bases from V and 3 bases from J, with 17 bases between.

The genes are TRBV7-2 and TRBJ1-6; 8 nucleotides agree with TRBD1. Germline CDR1 is SGHTA and CDR2 is FQGNSA. Trimming at V came to 8 bases and at J to 7 bases, leaving 13 bases not matched to a gene. The CDR3 loop spans 16 amino acids. The CDR3 DNA follows: TGTGCCAGCGCTGAGACAGGGGTGCTTCGGAATTCACCCCTCCACTTT. It encodes CASAETGVLRNSPLHF.

J is TRBJ1-1 and V is TRBV5-6; a possible D gene is TRBD1 (5 bases). The CDR3 is 14 residues long. Germline CDR1 reads SGHDT; CDR2 reads YYEEEE. Between the trimmed V and J ends, which lost 6 bases and 0 bases, there was a span of 12 bases. The DNA of the CDR3 is TGTGCCAGCACCGGCGGACACTTGAACACTGAAGCTTTCTTT. Encoded protein: CASTGGHLNTEAFF.

The chain uses TRBV21-1 and TRBJ1-5. TRBV21-1 is given as a pseudogene. The CDR3 contains 18 residues. The CDR3 here is CASSKAFLVSNLNQPQHF. Here the CDR3 DNA reads TGTGCCAGCAGCAAAGCTTTTCTGGTGTCTAATCTCAATCAGCCCCAGCATTTT.

This rearrangement joins TRBV5-4 to TRBJ2-1; 10 nucleotides line up with TRBD1. CDR3 size: 14 residues. Germline V gives CDR1 SGHNT, CDR2 YYREEE (reference sequence). V shed 7 bases, J shed 5 bases, and the junction held 6 bases outside the gene matches. The chain's CDR3 is CASAGDRGDNEQFF. CDR3 sequence (DNA): TGTGCCAGCGCCGGGGACAGGGGCGACAATGAGCAGTTCTTC.

The chain recombines TRBV15 with TRBJ2-1, with D perhaps matching TRBD1 (5 bases). With 7 bases removed from V and 5 bases from J, the gap between germline ends came to 21 bases. Germline V gene lookup returns CDR1 LNHNV and CDR2 YYDKDF (reference sequence). This CDR3 comprises 16 residues. CDR3 protein: CATMHAGWSIDNEQFF. The CDR3 nucleotides are TGTGCCACCATGCACGCAGGGTGGTCTATCGACAATGAGCAGTTCTTC.